This T cell receptor (beta chain) was sequenced during a study of shared clonotypes between healthy human individuals. On sorted subsets, replicate PCRs used approximately 190 ng DNA, or roughly 30,000 T cell genomes. Profiling relied on immunoSEQ multiplex PCR, and the TCRdb table lists in-frame clones only, not all of them. Of about 1.1 million clones in the sample, roughly 77% were seen once. Details on this clone: Its antigen is unidentified.

Study-wide results and caveats: Represented genetic and exposure-history diversity was restricted by having few donors. Naive subsets tended to show greater estimated richness than memory subsets. Generation probabilities were higher for clonotypes shared across all four sorted-subset donors than for unshared ones.

The CDR3 covers 13 residues. CDR1 and CDR2 from the germline V gene are SGHRS and YFSETQ. Trimming removed 5 bases from V and 5 bases from J, with 13 bases in between. The specimen was memory CD4+ T cells from PBMCs. Subset in this sample: CD45RA-negative fraction. This clonotype originated in a young man in good health. Some clones in this sample may be carry-over from other donors' samples. The chain combines TRBV5-1 with TRBJ2-5; D unresolved. The CDR3 nucleotides are TGCGCCAGCAGGTCCGGTCCCCGGGAGACCCAGTACTTC. This encodes CASRSGPRETQYF. The variable domain in full, completed from reference TRBV5-1 and TRBJ2-5, reads KAGVTQTPRYLIKTRGQQVTLSCSPISGHRSVSWYQQTPGQGLQFLFEYFSETQRNKGNFPGRFSGRQFSNSRSEMNVSTLELGDSALYLCASRSGPRETQYFGPGTRLLVL.